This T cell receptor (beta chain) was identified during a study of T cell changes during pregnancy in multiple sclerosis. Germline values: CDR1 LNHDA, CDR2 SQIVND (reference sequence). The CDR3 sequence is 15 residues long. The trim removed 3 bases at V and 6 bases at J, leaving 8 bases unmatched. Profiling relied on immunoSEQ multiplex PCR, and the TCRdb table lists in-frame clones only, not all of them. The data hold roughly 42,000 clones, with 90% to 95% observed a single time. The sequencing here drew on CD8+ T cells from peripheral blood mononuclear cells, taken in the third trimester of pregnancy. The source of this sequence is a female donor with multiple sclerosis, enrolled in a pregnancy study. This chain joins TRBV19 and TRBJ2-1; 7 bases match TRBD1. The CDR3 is CASSISDRAFNEQFF. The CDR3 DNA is TGTGCCAGTAGTATTAGTGACAGGGCCTTCAATGAGCAGTTCTTC. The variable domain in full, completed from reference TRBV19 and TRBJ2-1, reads DGGITQSPKYLFRKEGQNVTLSCEQNLNHDAMYWYRQDPGQGLRLIYYSQIVNDFQKGDIAEGYSVSREKKESFPLTVTSAQKNPTAFYLCASSISDRAFNEQFFGPGTRLTVL.